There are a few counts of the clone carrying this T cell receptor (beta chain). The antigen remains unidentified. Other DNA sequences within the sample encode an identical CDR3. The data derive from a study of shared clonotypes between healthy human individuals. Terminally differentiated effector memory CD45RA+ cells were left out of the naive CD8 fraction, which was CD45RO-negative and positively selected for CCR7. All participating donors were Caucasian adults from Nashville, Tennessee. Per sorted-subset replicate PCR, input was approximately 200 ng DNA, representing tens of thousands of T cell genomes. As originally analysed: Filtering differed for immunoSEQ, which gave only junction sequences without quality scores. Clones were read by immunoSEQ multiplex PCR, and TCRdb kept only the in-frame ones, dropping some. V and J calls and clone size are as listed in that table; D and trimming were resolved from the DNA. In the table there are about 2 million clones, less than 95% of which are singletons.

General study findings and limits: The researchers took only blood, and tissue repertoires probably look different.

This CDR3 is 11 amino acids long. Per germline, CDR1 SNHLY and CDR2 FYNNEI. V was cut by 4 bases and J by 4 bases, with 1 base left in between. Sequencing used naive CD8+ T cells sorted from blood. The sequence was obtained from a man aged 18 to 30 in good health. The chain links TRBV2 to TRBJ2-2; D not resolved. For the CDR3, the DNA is TGTGCCAGCAGTGGCACCGGGGAGCTGTTTTTT. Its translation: CASSGTGELFF.